The clone carrying this TCR beta chain has more than one count but fewer than ten. These data are taken from a study of blood T cell repertoires in COVID-19. Across the study: Researchers got acute and convalescent COVID-19 samples from the United States, Italy and Spain. PBMCs, B-cell-depleted T cells, or T cells were the source of the cDNA or gDNA that made up the material.

In the original analysis: Researchers report that nucleated cell counts were estimated from reference gene primer amplification. Libraries were prepared by immunoSEQ multiplex PCR; TCRdb keeps only in-frame clonotypes and omits some of them. V, J and clone size reflect that table, while D and trimming were determined from the DNA. The sample contains approximately 82,000 clones, about four fifths of which appear only once. The sequencing input was peripheral blood. This TCR came from a man aged 45 to 65 with active or convalescent COVID-19.

The CDR3 DNA reads as TGTGCCAGCAGCCAAGGCAGACAAGAGACCCAGTACTTC. The encoded protein is CASSQGRQETQYF. V is TRBV3-1 (or the pseudogene TRBV3-2) and J is TRBJ2-5, with unresolved D. The V gene lost 1 base and the J gene lost 2 bases, with 5 bases spanning the gap. This CDR3 is built from 13 residues. The germline V gene has CDR1 LGHDT and CDR2 YNNKEL (reference sequence).